The subject of this entry is one T cell receptor (beta chain). V lost 11 bases, J lost 0 bases, and 10 bases lay in between. Germline loops: CDR1 ENHRY, CDR2 SYGVKD. The CDR3 is 12 amino acids. This sample is part of a study of T cell changes during pregnancy in multiple sclerosis. Data came from immunoSEQ multiplex PCR; TCRdb stores just in-frame clones and leaves some out. The sample has some 57,000 clones, around 93% seen once. The sample in question was CD4+ T cells from peripheral blood mononuclear cells, obtained in the first trimester of pregnancy. This TCR came from a female donor with multiple sclerosis, enrolled in a pregnancy study. The chain has TRBV10-3 and TRBJ1-1, with D possibly matching TRBD1 (5 bases). CDR3: CASRGLNTEAFF. CDR3 coding DNA: TGTGCCTCGCGGGGCCTGAACACTGAAGCTTTCTTT.